One sample yielded the 24 T cell receptor beta chains listed below, sequenced in a study of blood T cell repertoires in COVID-19. Assay used: immunoSEQ multiplex PCR; TCRdb lists only in-frame clones, some missing. The sample has about 36,000 clones, roughly 87% seen once. Sequenced material: peripheral blood. The source of these receptors is a man in his sixties with acute or convalescent COVID-19.

This clone was detected only once. The chain recombines TRBV10-3 with TRBJ2-1; no clear D. CDR1 and CDR2 from the germline V gene are ENHRY and SYGVKD. The V gene lost 2 bases and the J gene lost 5 bases, with 10 bases spanning the gap. This CDR3 is built from 14 residues. The CDR3 sequence: CAISESRLNNEQFF. CDR3 DNA: TGTGCCATCAGTGAGAGCAGGTTAAACAATGAGCAGTTCTTC.

This clone was counted once. CDR3 nucleotide sequence: TGTGCCAGCAGACTGTCCCTCGTGGGTGCATTTTACACTAGCTCCTACAATGAGCAGTTCTTC. This codes for CASRLSLVGAFYTSSYNEQFF. The V call is TRBV27, the J call TRBJ2-1; maybe TRBD2 (5 bases). The CDR3 has 21 amino acids. Trimming left V 6 bases short and J 0 bases short, with 30 bases between. In germline, CDR1 is MNHEY, CDR2 SMNVEV (reference sequence).

The chain uses TRBV30 and TRBJ1-3; 7 bases map to TRBD1. Trimming took 4 bases from V and 3 from J; bases not matched to a gene: 12. Germline V lookup: CDR1 GTSNPN, CDR2 SVGIG (reference sequence). This CDR3 region has 16 residues. CDR3 nucleotide sequence: TGTGCCTGGAACTACCTCGACAGGGAGGTTGGAAACACCATATATTTT. Amino acids: CAWNYLDREVGNTIYF.

The chain has TRBV6-5 and TRBJ1-1; D not certain. Germline loops: CDR1 MNHEY, CDR2 SVGAGI. Trimming took off 6 bases at V and 1 base at J, with 9 bases between the two ends. The length of the CDR3 is 13 residues. The CDR3 is CASSERKNTEAFF. CDR3 coding DNA: TGTGCCAGCAGCGAGAGAAAGAACACTGAAGCTTTCTTT.

V is TRBV5-5 and J is TRBJ2-7, with a weak D call TRBD2 (6 bases). Per the germline V gene, CDR1 is SGHKS and CDR2 is YYEKEE (reference sequence). V was trimmed by 3 bases and J by 1 base, leaving 17 bases between them. This CDR3 region has 16 residues. As DNA, the CDR3 is TGTGCCAGCAGCTCGGGAGTTCTGGCCAGATCCTACGAGCAGTACTTC. Translated: CASSSGVLARSYEQYF.

This rearrangement joins TRBV3-1 (or the pseudogene TRBV3-2) to TRBJ2-1; D is possibly TRBD2 (5 bases). V was trimmed by 4 bases and J by 7 bases, leaving 20 bases between them. Germline loops: CDR1 LGHDT, CDR2 YNNKEL (reference sequence). The CDR3 totals 16 residues. CDR3 protein: CASSPSTALRGNEQFF. CDR3 nucleotides: TGTGCCAGCAGCCCTAGCACCGCATTGAGAGGGAATGAGCAGTTCTTC.

The J gene is TRBJ2-5, the V gene TRBV5-4; D is uncertain. The CDR3 loop spans 15 amino acids. The V and J ends lost 2 bases and 1 base respectively, with 12 bases between them. Germline V gene lookup returns CDR1 SGHNT and CDR2 YYREEE (reference sequence). CDR3 DNA sequence: TGTGCCAGCAGCTTTGAATTCGAGCCCCAAGAGACCCAGTACTTC. It specifies CASSFEFEPQETQYF.

The chain combines TRBV11-3 with TRBJ2-5; weak D call: TRBD2 (5 bases). Trimming shortened V by 3 bases and J by 3 bases, and 11 bases separated the two germline ends. This CDR3 has 14 residues. Germline CDR1 and CDR2: SGHNT and YENEEA. The CDR3 sequence: CASSLRTHEETQYF. CDR3 bases: TGTGCCAGCAGCTTGAGGACTCATGAAGAGACCCAGTACTTC.

The chain recombines TRBV19 with TRBJ2-2, with 7 nucleotides matching TRBD2. The V gene's germline CDR1 is LNHDA and CDR2 SQIVND (reference sequence). Trimming took 3 bases from V and 1 from J; bases not matched to a gene: 5. This CDR3 is built from 16 residues. The chain's CDR3 is CASSIGAGWNTGELFF. In nucleotides, the CDR3 is TGTGCCAGTAGTATCGGAGCGGGATGGAACACCGGGGAGCTGTTTTTT.

The chain's CDR3 is CASSPALRTSGYNEQFF. DNA of the CDR3: TGCGCCAGCAGCCCAGCCCTGAGGACTAGCGGTTACAATGAGCAGTTCTTC. This sequence joins TRBV4-3 and TRBJ2-1, with 10 bases matching TRBD2. This CDR3 is 17 amino acids long. Germline CDR1 reads LGHNA; CDR2 reads YSLEER. The trim removed 4 bases at V and 4 bases at J, leaving 10 bases unmatched.

The J gene is TRBJ2-6, the V gene TRBV5-1, with 11 bases that match TRBD1. Losses at the gene ends were 0 bases for V and 9 bases for J; bases not matched to a gene: 2. This CDR3 is built from 15 residues. CDR1 is SGHRS, CDR2 YFSETQ, per germline. CDR3 sequence reads: CASSLGTGGDNVLTF. The DNA of the CDR3 is TGCGCCAGCAGCTTGGGGACAGGGGGCGACAACGTCCTGACTTTC.

This chain links TRBV29-1 with TRBJ2-1; D possibly corresponds to TRBD2 (6 bases). V was shortened by 4 bases and J by 10 bases, with 29 bases between the two germline ends. This CDR3 has 17 residues. Germline loops: CDR1 SQVTM, CDR2 ANQGSEA. Written as DNA, the CDR3 is TGCAGCGTTGCCCCATCCCCTCTCCTCGCGACTAGTTACGAGCAGTTCTTC. Translating it yields CSVAPSPLLATSYEQFF.

The chain couples TRBV11-3 to TRBJ2-1; 9 nucleotides match TRBD2. The germline CDR1 and CDR2 sequences are SGHNT and YENEEA. The CDR3 covers 13 residues. V lost 6 bases to trimming and J lost 3 bases; unmatched junction nucleotides: 0. The CDR3: CASSSGGYNEQFF. CDR3 DNA: TGTGCCAGCAGTAGCGGGGGCTACAATGAGCAGTTCTTC.

V and J are TRBV5-4 and TRBJ1-2, with 10 bases that match TRBD1. V shed 3 bases and J 6 bases; nucleotides not matched to a gene: 5. The CDR3 consists of 14 residues. Germline CDR1 SGHNT, CDR2 YYREEE (reference sequence). The CDR3 DNA reads TGTGCCAGCAGCTCCCGACAGGGGGCAGATGGCTACACCTTC. Its protein product is CASSSRQGADGYTF.

The V gene is TRBV5-1, the J gene TRBJ2-1; 7 bases fit TRBD1. This CDR3 is built from 14 residues. The germline CDR1 and CDR2 sequences are SGHRS and YFSETQ. V shed 8 bases, J shed 5 bases, and the junction held 10 bases outside the gene matches. The CDR3 region is CASSSAGTDNEQFF. In nucleotides, the CDR3 is TGCGCCAGTTCCTCGGCCGGGACAGACAATGAGCAGTTCTTC.

The chain uses TRBV5-6 and TRBJ1-4, with 8 bases that match TRBD1. V was clipped by 1 base and J by 1 base; unmatched bases: 6. There are 17 residues in the CDR3. Germline CDR1 is SGHDT and CDR2 is YYEEEE. The CDR3 DNA follows: TGTGCCAGCAGCTTGTTTCAGGGGGCTGGAACTAATGAAAAACTGTTTTTT. Its protein is CASSLFQGAGTNEKLFF.

The chain's CDR3 is CASSSGQGEGMQYF. The CDR3 DNA follows: TGCGCCAGCAGCTCCGGACAGGGCGAGGGTATGCAGTACTTC. The chain links TRBV5-1 to TRBJ2-4; 8 bases match TRBD1. CDR1 and CDR2 (germline): SGHRS, YFSETQ. The CDR3 is made up of 14 amino acids. V trimming: 3 bases; J trimming: 13 bases; junction bases outside the gene matches: 12.

The rearrangement links TRBV7-8 to TRBJ2-2; the D gene is possibly TRBD1 (6 bases). The V gene's germline CDR1 is SGHVS and CDR2 FQNEAQ. The CDR3 runs 17 residues. V lost 5 bases and J 6 bases, leaving 22 bases between the germline ends. The CDR3 DNA reads TGTGCCAGCAGCCCCCCGACAGGACTCACAAAAGCCGGGGAGCTGTTTTTT. Residues: CASSPPTGLTKAGELFF. Full variable domain (rest looked up from reference TRBV7-8 and TRBJ2-2): GAGVSQSPRYKVAKRGQDVALRCDPISGHVSLFWYQQALGQGPEFLTYFQNEAQLDKSGLPSDRFFAERPEGSVSTLKIQRTQQEDSAVYLCASSPPTGLTKAGELFFGEGSRLTVL.

The chain joins TRBV4-3 to TRBJ1-2, with 8 bases aligning to TRBD1. Trimming cost V 2 bases and J 8 bases; bases outside gene matches: 16. The CDR3 is made up of 17 amino acids. The germline gives CDR1 LGHNA, CDR2 YSLEER. CDR3 nucleotide sequence: TGCGCCAGCAGCCAAACAAGACAGGGCAGGGGGCGTCCCGGCTACACCTTC. As protein: CASSQTRQGRGRPGYTF.

This clone was counted once. Germline is not matched at one junction end, which may reflect a read error. The chain has TRBV5-6 and TRBJ1-6, with 9 bases fitting TRBD1. The CDR3 spans 14 residues. Germline-derived CDR1 and CDR2 are SGHDT and YYEEEE. CDR3 amino acids: CASTLDRGRSPLHF. CDR3 coding DNA: TGTGCCAGCACCTTGGACAGGGGTCGCTCACCCCTCCACTTT.

The V call is TRBV11-3, the J call TRBJ2-2; the D gene is possibly TRBD1 (6 bases). The CDR3 runs to 14 residues. V dropped 5 bases and J dropped 4 bases, with 11 bases sitting between them. Germline V lookup: CDR1 SGHNT, CDR2 YENEEA. The CDR3 region is CASSTQGITGELFF. Here the CDR3 DNA reads TGTGCCAGCAGCACCCAGGGGATCACCGGGGAGCTGTTTTTT.

V usage is TRBV19 and J usage is TRBJ2-2, with D tentatively TRBD2 (6 bases). Per germline, CDR1 LNHDA and CDR2 SQIVND (reference sequence). V was shortened by 7 bases and J by 4 bases, with 10 bases between the two germline ends. CDR3 length equals 13 residues. DNA for the CDR3: TGTGCCAGTACCAGCGGGCCCACCGGGGAGCTGTTTTTT. The encoded protein is CASTSGPTGELFF.

The genes are TRBV5-1 and TRBJ2-1, with 7 nucleotides matching TRBD1. The CDR3 loop spans 13 amino acids. Germline assignment: CDR1 SGHRS and CDR2 YFSETQ. V shed 0 bases, J shed 15 bases, and the junction held 9 bases outside the gene matches. The CDR3 protein is CASSLEGRTGSFF. The CDR3 bases are TGCGCCAGCAGCTTGGAGGGAAGGACAGGTTCGTTCTTC.

The J gene is TRBJ1-3, the V gene TRBV20-1; D possibly corresponds to TRBD1 (5 bases). The CDR3 is 11 residues long. Germline CDR1 is DFQATT and CDR2 is SNEGSKA (reference sequence). V was trimmed by 5 bases and J by 5 bases, leaving 7 bases between them. CDR3 amino acids: CSAQGRNTIYF. Written as DNA, the CDR3 is TGCAGTGCTCAGGGCCGAAACACCATATATTTT.